The 23 T cell receptor beta chains reported below all come from one sample, sequenced in a study of shared clonotypes between healthy human individuals. Generated by immunoSEQ multiplex PCR, the TCRdb table keeps only in-frame clones and is missing some. This sample yields roughly 1.5 million clones, of which approximately 98% are seen a single time; roughly 0.42% belongs to the top ten. Sequencing was carried out using naive CD4+ T cells sorted from blood. As for subset: CD45RA+ positively selected. The receptors derive from a man aged 30-40 years in good health.

V gene TRBV9 combines with J gene TRBJ2-5; 7 positions match TRBD1. This CDR3 spans 14 amino acids. CDR1 is SGDLS, CDR2 YYNGEE, per germline. V lost 5 bases to trimming and J lost 4 bases; unmatched junction nucleotides: 8. This CDR3 is CASSLQGVRETQYF. In DNA, the CDR3 is TGTGCCAGCAGTCTTCAGGGGGTTCGAGAGACCCAGTACTTC.

The J gene is TRBJ1-1, the V gene TRBV5-1; 9 bases agree with TRBD1. The CDR3 runs 15 residues. Per germline, CDR1 SGHRS and CDR2 YFSETQ. V shed 0 bases, J shed 5 bases, and the junction held 5 bases outside the gene matches. The CDR3 region has the DNA TGCGCCAGCAGCTTGGGGGACAGGGTTGTTACTGAAGCTTTCTTT. It is translated as CASSLGDRVVTEAFF.

This chain joins TRBV11-2 and TRBJ2-1; D is ambiguous. V was trimmed by 1 base and J by 0 bases, leaving 7 bases between them. The CDR3 covers 15 residues. Germline V lookup: CDR1 SGHAT, CDR2 FQNNGV. The CDR3 loop is CASSLGGNSYNEQFF. The CDR3 DNA reads as TGTGCCAGCAGCTTAGGGGGAAACTCCTACAATGAGCAGTTCTTC.

V is TRBV7-9 and J is TRBJ2-5; tentative D call: TRBD1 (6 bases). The CDR3 has 15 residues. CDR1 and CDR2 (germline): SEHNR, FQNEAQ (reference sequence). V was clipped by 3 bases and J by 5 bases, with 16 bases between them. CDR3 protein: CASSFRPGTGETQYF. CDR3 sequence (DNA): TGTGCCAGCAGCTTTCGGCCGGGAACAGGGGAGACCCAGTACTTC. Looking up the rest from reference TRBV7-9 and TRBJ2-5 gives the full variable domain: DTGVSQNPRHKITKRGQNVTFRCDPISEHNRLYWYRQTLGQGPEFLTYFQNEAQLEKSRLLSDRFSAERPKGSFSTLEIQRTEQGDSAMYLCASSFRPGTGETQYFGPGTRLLVL.

The DNA for the CDR3 is TGTGCCAGCAGCAAAACTAGCGGGAGTAGGAATGAGCAGTTCTTC. This gives the protein CASSKTSGSRNEQFF. This chain links TRBV7-9 with TRBJ2-1, with 11 bases lining up with TRBD2. J gave up 7 bases and V 5 bases, and 7 bases lay outside the gene matches. CDR3 length equals 15 residues. In germline, CDR1 is SEHNR, CDR2 FQNEAQ (reference sequence).

As concerns this clone: One end of the junction fails to match germline, which may point to a read error. The chain uses TRBV6-1 and TRBJ2-3; D not resolved. This CDR3 comprises 11 residues. The germline V gene has CDR1 MNHNS and CDR2 SASEGT. As DNA, the CDR3 is TGTGCCAGCACCGCAGGTCCCACACCTAGTTTT. It specifies CASTAGPTPSF.

The V and J genes are TRBV11-2 and TRBJ2-7; D is possibly TRBD2 (6 bases). The V end was cut by 10 bases, the J end by 6 bases, with 25 bases between. This CDR3 has 15 residues. The germline CDR1 and CDR2 sequences are SGHAT and FQNNGV. The CDR3 spells CATSVLAGIGGEQYF. In DNA form, the CDR3 reads TGTGCCACCTCTGTCCTTGCGGGAATAGGCGGCGAGCAGTACTTC.

The V and J genes are TRBV18 and TRBJ1-4; D remains ambiguous. In germline, CDR1 is KGHSH, CDR2 LQKENI. This CDR3 is built from 13 residues. V lost 4 bases and J 8 bases, leaving 11 bases between the germline ends. The CDR3 DNA is TGTGCCAGCTCACTACCGGGAGGGGAAAAACTGTTTTTT. Protein sequence: CASSLPGGEKLFF.

Details on this clone: This sample includes further DNA sequences coding for the same CDR3. The gene calls are TRBV5-1 and TRBJ2-7; the match to TRBD1 covers 10 bases. Germline CDR1 is SGHRS and CDR2 is YFSETQ. The V segment lost 2 bases and the J segment 4 bases; nucleotides outside the gene matches: 3. The CDR3 is made up of 14 amino acids. CDR3 nucleotide sequence: TGCGCCAGCAGCTTTCGGGACAGGGGTTACGAGCAGTACTTC. Translating it yields CASSFRDRGYEQYF.

This clone has a single count. The J gene is TRBJ2-5, the V gene TRBV10-1; D gene unclear. Germline-derived CDR1 and CDR2 are WNHNN and SYGVQD (reference sequence). The V and J ends lost 0 bases and 5 bases respectively, with 10 bases between them. This CDR3 region has 14 residues. CDR3 region: CASSESYSRETQYF. The CDR3 DNA follows: TGCGCCAGCAGTGAGTCTTACTCCCGGGAGACCCAGTACTTC.

The V gene is TRBV28, the J gene TRBJ1-1, with TRBD1 matching 7 bases. Per the germline V gene, CDR1 is MDHEN and CDR2 is SYDVKM. CDR3 length: 12 amino acids. The junction had 4 bases not matched to a gene; V was cut back by 6 bases and J by 6 bases. The CDR3: CASRTGQPEAFF. CDR3 DNA: TGTGCCAGCAGGACGGGACAGCCTGAAGCTTTCTTT. Together with reference TRBV28 and TRBJ1-1, the CDR3 gives the full variable domain: DVKVTQSSRYLVKRTGEKVFLECVQDMDHENMFWYRQDPGLGLRLIYFSYDVKMKEKGDIPEGYSVSREKKERFSLILESASTNQTSMYLCASRTGQPEAFFGQGTRLTVV.

V usage is TRBV18 and J usage is TRBJ2-3; the match to TRBD1 covers 11 bases. In germline, CDR1 is KGHSH, CDR2 LQKENI. This CDR3 is built from 15 residues. V shed 6 bases, J shed 4 bases, and the junction held 6 bases outside the gene matches. The CDR3 loop reads CASSVRGQGADTQYF. Here the CDR3 DNA reads TGTGCCAGCTCCGTAAGGGGACAGGGGGCAGATACGCAGTATTTT.

For this clone: The junction and the germline gene differ at one end; a read error may be behind it. This chain connects TRBV10-3 to TRBJ2-1, with 9 bases aligning to TRBD2. The CDR3 consists of 13 residues. Germline loops: CDR1 ENHRY, CDR2 SYGVKD. The CDR3 bases are TGTGCCATCAGTGAACAGGGAGGTAGCGGGAGCATCTTC. Protein sequence: CAISEQGGSGSIF.

This clone was seen once. Other DNA sequences in the sample encode the same CDR3. The J gene is TRBJ2-1, the V gene TRBV18; D is undetermined. The V gene lost 5 bases and the J gene lost 0 bases, with 11 bases spanning the gap. The CDR3 consists of 15 residues. CDR1 KGHSH and CDR2 LQKENI come from the germline V gene. CDR3: CASSGWSSSYNEQFF. For the CDR3, the DNA is TGTGCCAGCTCAGGGTGGAGCAGCTCCTACAATGAGCAGTTCTTC. The complete variable domain, with remaining parts taken from reference TRBV18 and TRBJ2-1, reads NAGVMQNPRHLVRRRGQEARLRCSPMKGHSHVYWYRQLPEEGLKFMVYLQKENIIDESGMPKERFSAEFPKEGPSILRIQQVVRGDSAAYFCASSGWSSSYNEQFFGPGTRLTVL.

CDR3 nucleotides: TGCGCCAGCAGCTTTAGGACTGCCTACAATGAGCAGTTCTTC. Translated: CASSFRTAYNEQFF. V and J are TRBV5-1 and TRBJ2-1, with a tentative D call TRBD2 (5 bases). This CDR3 region has 14 residues. Germline-derived CDR1 and CDR2 are SGHRS and YFSETQ. V lost 2 bases, J lost 2 bases, and 8 bases lay in between. The whole variable domain, filled in from reference TRBV5-1 and TRBJ2-1, reads KAGVTQTPRYLIKTRGQQVTLSCSPISGHRSVSWYQQTPGQGLQFLFEYFSETQRNKGNFPGRFSGRQFSNSRSEMNVSTLELGDSALYLCASSFRTAYNEQFFGPGTRLTVL.

The rearrangement uses TRBV5-4 and TRBJ2-6; TRBD2 matches at 11 bases. V lost 3 bases and J lost 0; bases outside the gene matches: 5. This CDR3 is 18 amino acids long. Germline V gene lookup returns CDR1 SGHNT and CDR2 YYREEE (reference sequence). CDR3 bases: TGTGCCAGCAGCTCACCGACTAGCGGGGACTCTGGGGCCAACGTCCTGACTTTC. Its protein is CASSSPTSGDSGANVLTF.

This chain links TRBV19 with TRBJ2-7; 9 bases align to TRBD2. CDR3 length: 15 residues. Germline V gene sequence: CDR1 LNHDA, CDR2 SQIVND (reference sequence). V dropped 4 bases and J dropped 3; count of bases not matched to a gene: 7. CDR3 sequence: CASSKRASGNYEQYF. Written as DNA, the CDR3 is TGTGCCAGTAGTAAGAGGGCTAGCGGGAACTACGAGCAGTACTTC.

This clone was observed a single time. This chain uses TRBV6-5 with TRBJ2-7; D gene unclear. Germline V gives CDR1 MNHEY, CDR2 SVGAGI. The CDR3 has 11 amino acids. V lost 4 bases, J lost 6 bases, and 7 bases lay in between. The CDR3 spells CASSSPAEQYF. CDR3 bases: TGTGCCAGCAGTTCTCCCGCCGAGCAGTACTTC.

The chain couples TRBV7-9 to TRBJ2-7; unclear D gene. This CDR3 region has 14 residues. The germline gives CDR1 SEHNR, CDR2 FQNEAQ (reference sequence). Deletions cut 9 bases from V and 0 bases from J, with 15 bases between. DNA for the CDR3: TGTGCCAGTCTGCACGGCCGAAGCTCCTACGAGCAGTACTTC. Its protein is CASLHGRSSYEQYF.

A note on this clone: A junction end diverges from the germline sequence, so it may reflect a read error. The chain is built from TRBV11-2 and TRBJ2-7; D ambiguous. The CDR3 extends over 14 amino acids. Germline CDR1 SGHAT, CDR2 FQNNGV. CDR3 sequence reads: CASSFTRLSDEQYF. In DNA form, the CDR3 reads TGTGCCAGCAGCTTTACGAGACTCTCCGACGAGCAGTACTTC.

V usage is TRBV5-6 and J usage is TRBJ2-1; D not resolved. The CDR3 contains 15 residues. CDR1 and CDR2 from the germline V gene are SGHDT and YYEEEE. V shed 1 base and J shed 0 bases, with 8 bases lying between them. The CDR3 here is CASSLTGPSYNEQFF. The CDR3 bases are TGTGCCAGCAGCTTGACGGGTCCCTCCTACAATGAGCAGTTCTTC.

The chain combines TRBV28 with TRBJ2-5; the D gene is possibly TRBD2 (5 bases). The CDR3 is 15 amino acids. V was cut by 3 bases and J by 5 bases, with 16 bases left in between. Looked up from germline, CDR1 is MDHEN and CDR2 is SYDVKM. DNA for the CDR3: TGTGCCAGCAGTTTTAAGGACTTCTTTACGGAGACCCAGTACTTC. Its protein is CASSFKDFFTETQYF.

The chain links TRBV5-1 to TRBJ2-2; 11 nucleotides line up with TRBD2. Germline-derived CDR1 and CDR2 are SGHRS and YFSETQ. CDR3 length: 15 amino acids. V lost 6 bases to trimming and J lost 3 bases; unmatched junction nucleotides: 4. The DNA for the CDR3 is TGCGCCAGCAAAACTAGCGGGAGAGACACCGGGGAGCTGTTTTTT. Translation gives CASKTSGRDTGELFF.